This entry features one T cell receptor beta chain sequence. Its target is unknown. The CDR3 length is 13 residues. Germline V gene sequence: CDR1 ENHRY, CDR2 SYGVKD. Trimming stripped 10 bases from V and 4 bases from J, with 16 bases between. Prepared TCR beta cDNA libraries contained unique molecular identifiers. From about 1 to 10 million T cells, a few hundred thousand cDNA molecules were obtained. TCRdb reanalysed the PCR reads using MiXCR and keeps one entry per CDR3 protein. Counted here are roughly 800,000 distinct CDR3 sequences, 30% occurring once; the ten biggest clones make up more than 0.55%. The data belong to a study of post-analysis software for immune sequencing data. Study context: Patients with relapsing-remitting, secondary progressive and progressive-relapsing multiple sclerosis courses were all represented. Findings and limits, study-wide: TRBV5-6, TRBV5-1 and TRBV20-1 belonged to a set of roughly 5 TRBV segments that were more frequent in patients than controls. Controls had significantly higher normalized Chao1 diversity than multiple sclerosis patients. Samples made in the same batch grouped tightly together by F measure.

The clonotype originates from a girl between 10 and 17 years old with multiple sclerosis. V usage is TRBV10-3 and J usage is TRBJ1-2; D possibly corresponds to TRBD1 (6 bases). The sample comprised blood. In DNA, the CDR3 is TGTGCCACTCCCAGGGGAAATTCCTATGGCTACACCTTC. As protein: CATPRGNSYGYTF.